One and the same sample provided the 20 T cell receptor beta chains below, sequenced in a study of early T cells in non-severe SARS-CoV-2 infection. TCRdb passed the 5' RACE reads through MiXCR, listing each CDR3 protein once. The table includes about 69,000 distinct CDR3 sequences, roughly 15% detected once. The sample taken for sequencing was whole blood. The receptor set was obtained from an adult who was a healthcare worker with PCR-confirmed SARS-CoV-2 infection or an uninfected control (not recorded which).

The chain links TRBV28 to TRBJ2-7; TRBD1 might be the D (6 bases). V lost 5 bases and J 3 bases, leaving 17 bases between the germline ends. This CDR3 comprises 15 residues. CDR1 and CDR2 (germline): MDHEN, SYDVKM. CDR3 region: CASSLNSGHFYEQYF. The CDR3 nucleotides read TGTGCCAGCAGTCTTAACTCGGGACACTTCTACGAGCAGTACTTC.

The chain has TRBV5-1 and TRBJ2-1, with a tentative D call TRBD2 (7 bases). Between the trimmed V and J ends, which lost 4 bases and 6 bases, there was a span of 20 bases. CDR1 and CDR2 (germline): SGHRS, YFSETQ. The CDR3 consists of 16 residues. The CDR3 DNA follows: TGCGCCAGCAGCCCAGCGGGACACAACTTGGTCAATGAGCAGTTCTTC. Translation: CASSPAGHNLVNEQFF.

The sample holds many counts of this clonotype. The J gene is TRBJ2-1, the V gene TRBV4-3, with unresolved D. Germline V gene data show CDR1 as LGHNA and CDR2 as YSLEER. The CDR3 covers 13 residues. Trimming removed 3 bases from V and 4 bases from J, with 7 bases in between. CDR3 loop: CASSQLIYNEQFF. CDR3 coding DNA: TGCGCCAGCAGCCAGCTAATTTACAATGAGCAGTTCTTC.

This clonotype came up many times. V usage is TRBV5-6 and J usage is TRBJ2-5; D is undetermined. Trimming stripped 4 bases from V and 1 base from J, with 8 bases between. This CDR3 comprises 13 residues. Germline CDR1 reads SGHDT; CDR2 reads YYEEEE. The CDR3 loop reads CASSPTLQETQYF. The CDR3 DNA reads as TGTGCCAGCAGCCCGACGCTCCAAGAGACCCAGTACTTC.

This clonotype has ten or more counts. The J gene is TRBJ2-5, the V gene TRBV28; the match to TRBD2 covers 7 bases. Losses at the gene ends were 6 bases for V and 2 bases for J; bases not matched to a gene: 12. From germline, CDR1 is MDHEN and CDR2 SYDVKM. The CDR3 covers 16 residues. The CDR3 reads CASSDPAAGGQETQYF. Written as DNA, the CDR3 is TGTGCCAGCAGCGACCCCGCAGCCGGGGGGCAAGAGACCCAGTACTTC. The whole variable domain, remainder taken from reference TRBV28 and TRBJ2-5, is DVKVTQSSRYLVKRTGEKVFLECVQDMDHENMFWYRQDPGLGLRLIYFSYDVKMKEKGDIPEGYSVSREKKERFSLILESASTNQTSMYLCASSDPAAGGQETQYFGPGTRLLVL.

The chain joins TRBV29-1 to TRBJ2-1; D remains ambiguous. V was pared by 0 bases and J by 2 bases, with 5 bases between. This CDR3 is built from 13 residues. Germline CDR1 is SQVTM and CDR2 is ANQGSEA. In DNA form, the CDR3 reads TGCAGCGTTGAAGACTATACCTACAATGAGCAGTTCTTC. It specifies CSVEDYTYNEQFF.

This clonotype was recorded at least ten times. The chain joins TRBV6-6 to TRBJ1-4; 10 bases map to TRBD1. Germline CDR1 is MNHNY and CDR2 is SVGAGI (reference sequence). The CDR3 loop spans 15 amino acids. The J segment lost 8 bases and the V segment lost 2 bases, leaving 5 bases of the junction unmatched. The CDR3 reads CASSYGDRGWEKLFF. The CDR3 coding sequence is TGTGCCAGCAGTTACGGGGACAGGGGCTGGGAAAAACTGTTTTTT.

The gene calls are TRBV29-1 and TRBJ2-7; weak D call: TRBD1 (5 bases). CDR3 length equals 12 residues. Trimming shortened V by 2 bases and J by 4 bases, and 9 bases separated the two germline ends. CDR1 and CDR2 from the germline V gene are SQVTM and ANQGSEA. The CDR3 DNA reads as TGCAGCGTTGAACTGGGGCCGTACGAGCAGTACTTC. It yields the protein CSVELGPYEQYF.

The chain's CDR3 is CASSQVYGEDTQYF. The CDR3 region has the DNA TGCGCCAGCAGCCAAGTCTACGGGGAAGATACGCAGTATTTT. V gene TRBV4-3 combines with J gene TRBJ2-3, with D maybe TRBD2 (5 bases). Trimming left V 1 base short and J 5 bases short, with 10 bases between. CDR3 length equals 14 residues. Germline V gene sequence: CDR1 LGHNA, CDR2 YSLEER.

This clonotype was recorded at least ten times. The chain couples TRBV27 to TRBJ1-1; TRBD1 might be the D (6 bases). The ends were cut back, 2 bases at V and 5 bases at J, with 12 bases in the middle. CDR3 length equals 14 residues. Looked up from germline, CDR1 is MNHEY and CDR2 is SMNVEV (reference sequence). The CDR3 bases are TGTGCCAGCAGTTTAGCCTTTCAGGGGACTGAAGCTTTCTTT. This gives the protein CASSLAFQGTEAFF.

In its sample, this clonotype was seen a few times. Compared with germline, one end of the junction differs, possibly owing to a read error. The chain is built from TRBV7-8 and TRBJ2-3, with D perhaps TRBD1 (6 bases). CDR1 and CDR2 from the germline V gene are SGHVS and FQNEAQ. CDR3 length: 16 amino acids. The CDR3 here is CASSLAEKGETDTQYF. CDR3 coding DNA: TGTGCCAGCAGCCTAGCTGAAAAGGGGGAAACAGATACGCAGTATTTT.

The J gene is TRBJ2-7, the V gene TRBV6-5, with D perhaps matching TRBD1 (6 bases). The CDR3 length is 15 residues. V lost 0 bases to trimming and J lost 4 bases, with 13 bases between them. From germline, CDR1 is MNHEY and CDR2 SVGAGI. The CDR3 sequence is CASSYSGAGDYEQYF. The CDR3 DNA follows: TGTGCCAGCAGTTACTCGGGGGCAGGGGATTACGAGCAGTACTTC.

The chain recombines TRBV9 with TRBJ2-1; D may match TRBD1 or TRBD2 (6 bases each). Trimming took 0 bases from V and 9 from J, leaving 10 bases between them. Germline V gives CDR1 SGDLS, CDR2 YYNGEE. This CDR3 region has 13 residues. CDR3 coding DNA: TGTGCCAGCAGCGTAGTAGGGGGAGGTGAGCAGTTCTTC. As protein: CASSVVGGGEQFF.

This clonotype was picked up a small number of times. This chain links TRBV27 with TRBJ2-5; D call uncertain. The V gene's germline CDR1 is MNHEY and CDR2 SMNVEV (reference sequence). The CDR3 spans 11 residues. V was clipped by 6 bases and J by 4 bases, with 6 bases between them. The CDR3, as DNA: TGTGCCAGCAGGGGAATAGAGACCCAGTACTTC. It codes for CASRGIETQYF.

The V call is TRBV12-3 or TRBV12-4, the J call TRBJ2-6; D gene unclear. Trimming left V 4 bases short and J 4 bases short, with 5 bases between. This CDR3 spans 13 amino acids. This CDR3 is CASSSSGANVLTF. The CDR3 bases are TGTGCCAGCAGTTCATCCGGGGCCAACGTCCTGACTTTC.

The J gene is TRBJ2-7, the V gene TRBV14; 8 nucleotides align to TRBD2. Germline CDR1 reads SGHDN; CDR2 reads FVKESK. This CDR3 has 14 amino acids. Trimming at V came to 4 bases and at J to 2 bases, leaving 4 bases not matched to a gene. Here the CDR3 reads CASSPLAGTYEQYF. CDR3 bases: TGTGCCAGCAGCCCTCTAGCGGGTACCTACGAGCAGTACTTC. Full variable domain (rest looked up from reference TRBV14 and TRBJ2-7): EAGVTQFPSHSVIEKGQTVTLRCDPISGHDNLYWYRRVMGKEIKFLLHFVKESKQDESGMPNNRFLAERTGGTYSTLKVQPAELEDSGVYFCASSPLAGTYEQYFGPGTRLTVT.

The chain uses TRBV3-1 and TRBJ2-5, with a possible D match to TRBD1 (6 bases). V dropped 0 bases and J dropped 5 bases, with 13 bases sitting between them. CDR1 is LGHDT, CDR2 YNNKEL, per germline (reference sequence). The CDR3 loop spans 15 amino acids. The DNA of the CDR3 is TGTGCCAGCAGCCAAGAGGCAGGGGATGGTGAGACCCAGTACTTC. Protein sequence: CASSQEAGDGETQYF.

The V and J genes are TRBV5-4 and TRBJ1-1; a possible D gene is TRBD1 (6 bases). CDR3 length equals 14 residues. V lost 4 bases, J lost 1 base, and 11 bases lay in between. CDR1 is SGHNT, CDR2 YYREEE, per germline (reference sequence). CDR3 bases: TGTGCCAGCAGCGCACAGGGTGCGAACACTGAAGCTTTCTTT. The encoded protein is CASSAQGANTEAFF.

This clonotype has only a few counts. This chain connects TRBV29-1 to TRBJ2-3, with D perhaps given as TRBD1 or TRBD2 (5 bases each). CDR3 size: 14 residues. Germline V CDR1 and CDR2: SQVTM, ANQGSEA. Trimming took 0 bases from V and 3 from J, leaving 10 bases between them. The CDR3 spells CSVEEGRETDTQYF. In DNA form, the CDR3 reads TGCAGCGTTGAAGAGGGCAGGGAGACAGATACGCAGTATTTT.

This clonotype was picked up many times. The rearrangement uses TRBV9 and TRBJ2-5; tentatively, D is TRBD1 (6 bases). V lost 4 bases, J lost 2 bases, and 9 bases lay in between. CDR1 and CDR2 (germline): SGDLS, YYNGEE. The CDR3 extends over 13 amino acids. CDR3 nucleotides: TGTGCCAGCAGCTATCAGGGGCAAGAGACCCAGTACTTC. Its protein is CASSYQGQETQYF.